This TCR beta chain was sequenced for a study of blood T cell repertoires in COVID-19. Study background: COVID-19 samples from acute and convalescent phases originated in the United States, Italy and Spain.

This CDR3 spans 15 amino acids. The V end lost 4 bases, the J end lost 2 bases, and 13 bases lay between the germline ends. In germline, CDR1 is SGHNT, CDR2 YENEEA. The Seattle patients, enrolled during active infection, were followed longitudinally. Clones were sequenced by immunoSEQ multiplex PCR, and TCRdb holds only the in-frame ones, with some missing. The sample includes around 260,000 clones, over 80% of them seen just once. The chain joins TRBV11-3 to TRBJ2-3; TRBD2 is a possible D gene (5 bases). This sequence was found in a woman aged 70 to 79 with COVID-19, enrolled during active disease. The sequenced sample consisted of peripheral blood. In DNA form, the CDR3 reads TGTGCCAGCAGCTCCCAAGCGGAGTACACAGATACGCAGTATTTT. It is translated as CASSSQAEYTDTQYF.